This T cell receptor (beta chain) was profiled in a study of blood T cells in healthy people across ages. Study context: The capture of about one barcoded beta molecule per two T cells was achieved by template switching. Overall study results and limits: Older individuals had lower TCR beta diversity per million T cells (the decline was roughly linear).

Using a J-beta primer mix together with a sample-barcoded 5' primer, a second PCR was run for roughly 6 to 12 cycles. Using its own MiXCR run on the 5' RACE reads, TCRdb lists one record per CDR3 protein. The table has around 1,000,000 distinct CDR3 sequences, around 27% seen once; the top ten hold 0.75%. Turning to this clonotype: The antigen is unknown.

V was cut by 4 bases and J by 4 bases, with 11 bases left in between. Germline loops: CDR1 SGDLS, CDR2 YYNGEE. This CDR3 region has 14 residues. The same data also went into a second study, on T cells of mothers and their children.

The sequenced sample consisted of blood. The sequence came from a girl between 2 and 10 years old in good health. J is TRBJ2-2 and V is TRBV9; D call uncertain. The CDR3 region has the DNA TGTGCCAGCAGCCTTGGATTAGGCACCGGGGAGCTGTTTTTT. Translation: CASSLGLGTGELFF.